A selection of T cell receptor beta chains follows, all from one sample in a study of cytomegalovirus exposure and HLA in healthy donors. Sequencing used immunoSEQ multiplex PCR; TCRdb keeps in-frame clones, though not all of them. The table includes about 150,000 clones, around 75% detected once. The specimen sequenced was PBMCs. These receptors all come from a male donor in good health and CMV-seronegative. The CDR3 runs from the conserved cysteine through the conserved F or W.

V gene,J gene,CDR3 protein
TRBV12-5,TRBJ2-3,CASGPPGVGTDTQYF
TRBV19,TRBJ1-3,CASTNFGTVFRSSGNTIYF
TRBV6-1,TRBJ1-2,CASSESGRGYGYTF
TRBV21-1,TRBJ1-6,CASSKWGALHF
TRBV15,TRBJ2-7,CATSERALEQYF
TRBV12-5,TRBJ2-5,CASGLIRGVEETQYF
TRBV14,TRBJ1-2,CASSREDRGRIGYGYTF
TRBV7-2,TRBJ1-3,CASSLASSRALVNTIYF
TRBV4-2,TRBJ2-7,CASSPEGWGSEQYF
TRBV15,TRBJ2-1,CATSRIRAEQFF
TRBV6-5,TRBJ2-6,CASSYGSSGANVLTF
TRBV11-2,TRBJ2-1,CASSLADRGITYNEQFF
TRBV6-1,TRBJ2-5,CASLDAASGGETQYF
TRBV2,TRBJ2-1,CASSLAGGWSSYNEQFF
TRBV6-5,TRBJ2-3,CASSRGDYADTQYF
TRBV18,TRBJ1-4,CATHGPGGGKLFF
TRBV4-2,TRBJ1-3,CASSQGGLGRPMGGGNTIYF
TRBV6-5,TRBJ2-7,CASSRGLAGSYEQYF
TRBV27,TRBJ1-2,CASSQGSGLGYTF
TRBV19,TRBJ2-2,CASLVAVNTGELFF
TRBV5-4,TRBJ2-6,CASSLAGPGANVLTF
TRBV18,TRBJ2-7,CASSPRQGFAYEQYF
TRBV7-9,TRBJ1-1,CASSLAGANTEAFF
TRBV7-2,TRBJ1-6,CASTRDRTLHF
TRBV27,TRBJ2-7,CASSSPGYYEQYF
TRBV15,TRBJ1-1,CATSSHRELNTEAFF
TRBV30,TRBJ1-1,CAWSVLEGLPAFF
TRBV7-9,TRBJ1-6,CASSTTGGASSPLHF
TRBV6-5,TRBJ2-7,CASSYQGSYEQYF
TRBV18,TRBJ1-2,CASSPSGQGLLDGYTF
TRBV5-1,TRBJ1-1,CASSWTGSVTEAFF
TRBV7-9,TRBJ2-5,CASRFTSGQETQYF
TRBV3-2,TRBJ2-7,CAPYEQYF
TRBV29-1,TRBJ1-2,CSADLNYGYTF
TRBV11-2,TRBJ2-7,CASSSIQGVPYEQYF
TRBV9,TRBJ1-4,CASTRTGKAEKLFF
TRBV27,TRBJ1-1,CASSSTGVTEAFF
TRBV27,TRBJ2-5,CASSLGPGETQYF
TRBV7-9,TRBJ1-5,CASSSLGSGDQPQHF
TRBV19,TRBJ1-5,CASSIVEVNQPQHF